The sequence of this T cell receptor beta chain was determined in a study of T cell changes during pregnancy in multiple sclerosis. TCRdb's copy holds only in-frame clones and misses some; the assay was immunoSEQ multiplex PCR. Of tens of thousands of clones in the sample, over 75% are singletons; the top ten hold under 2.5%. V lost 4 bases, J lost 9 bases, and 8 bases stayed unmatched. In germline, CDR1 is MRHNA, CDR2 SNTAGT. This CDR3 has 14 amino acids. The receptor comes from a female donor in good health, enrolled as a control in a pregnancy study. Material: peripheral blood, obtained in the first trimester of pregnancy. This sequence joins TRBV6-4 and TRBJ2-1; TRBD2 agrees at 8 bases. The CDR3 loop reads CASSVSGIRVEQFF. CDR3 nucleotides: TGTGCCAGCAGTGTTAGCGGGATTAGGGTTGAGCAGTTCTTC.